The source of this T cell receptor beta chain is a study of blood T cell repertoires in COVID-19. J lost 7 bases, V lost 3 bases, and 5 bases had no gene match. CDR1 and CDR2 (germline): SGHDT, YYEEEE. The CDR3 contains 14 residues. TCRdb keeps only in-frame clones here, not all; method: immunoSEQ multiplex PCR. This sample has approximately 70,000 clones, with over 80% found just once. The sequence was obtained from a woman at least 80 years old with acute or convalescent COVID-19. This chain uses TRBV5-6 with TRBJ1-4; 8 nucleotides align to TRBD1. Sequencing used peripheral blood. This CDR3 is CASSSRGLGEKLFF. In nucleotides, the CDR3 is TGTGCCAGCAGCTCCAGGGGGCTCGGTGAAAAACTGTTTTTT.